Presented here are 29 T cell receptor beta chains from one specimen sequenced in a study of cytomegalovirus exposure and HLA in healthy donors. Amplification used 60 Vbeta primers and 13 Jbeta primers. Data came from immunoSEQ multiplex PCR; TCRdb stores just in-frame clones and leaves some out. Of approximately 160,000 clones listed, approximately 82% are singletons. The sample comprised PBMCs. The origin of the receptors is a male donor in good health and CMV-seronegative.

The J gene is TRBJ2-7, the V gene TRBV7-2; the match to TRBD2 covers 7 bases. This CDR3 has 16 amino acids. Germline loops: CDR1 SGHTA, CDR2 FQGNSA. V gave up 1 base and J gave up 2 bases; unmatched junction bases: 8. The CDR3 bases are TGTGCCAGCAGCTTAGACGTGACCGGGGGGACCTACGAGCAGTACTTC. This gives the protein CASSLDVTGGTYEQYF.

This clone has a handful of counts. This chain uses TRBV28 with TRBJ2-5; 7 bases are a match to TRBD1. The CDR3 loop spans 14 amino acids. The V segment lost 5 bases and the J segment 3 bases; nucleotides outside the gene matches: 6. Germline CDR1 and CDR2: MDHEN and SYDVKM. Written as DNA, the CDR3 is TGTGCCAGCAGTCCGGGACAGCTGAAAGAGACCCAGTACTTC. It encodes CASSPGQLKETQYF. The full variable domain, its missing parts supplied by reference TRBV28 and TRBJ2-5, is DVKVTQSSRYLVKRTGEKVFLECVQDMDHENMFWYRQDPGLGLRLIYFSYDVKMKEKGDIPEGYSVSREKKERFSLILESASTNQTSMYLCASSPGQLKETQYFGPGTRLLVL.

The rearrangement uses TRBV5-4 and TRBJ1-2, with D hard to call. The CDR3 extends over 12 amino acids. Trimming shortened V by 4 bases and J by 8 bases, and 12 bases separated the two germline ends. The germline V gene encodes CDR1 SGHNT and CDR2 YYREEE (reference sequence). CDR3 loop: CASSSTVGGYTF. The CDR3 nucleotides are TGTGCCAGCAGCAGCACGGTGGGCGGCTACACCTTC. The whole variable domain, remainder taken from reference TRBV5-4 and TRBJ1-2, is ETGVTQSPTHLIKTRGQQVTLRCSSQSGHNTVSWYQQALGQGPQFIFQYYREEENGRGNFPPRFSGLQFPNYSSELNVNALELDDSALYLCASSSTVGGYTFGSGTRLTVV.

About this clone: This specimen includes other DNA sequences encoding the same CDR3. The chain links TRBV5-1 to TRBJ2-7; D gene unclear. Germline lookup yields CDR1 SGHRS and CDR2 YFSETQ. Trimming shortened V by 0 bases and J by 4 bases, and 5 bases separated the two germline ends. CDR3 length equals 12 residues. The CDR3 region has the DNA TGCGCCAGCAGCTTGGACAGATACGAGCAGTACTTC. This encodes CASSLDRYEQYF.

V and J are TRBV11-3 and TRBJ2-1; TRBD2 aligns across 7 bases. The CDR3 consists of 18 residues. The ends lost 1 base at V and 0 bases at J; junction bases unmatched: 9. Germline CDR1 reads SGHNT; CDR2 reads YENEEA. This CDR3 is CASSLGRTSASSYNEQFF. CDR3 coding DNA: TGTGCCAGCAGCTTAGGACGCACTAGCGCGAGCTCCTACAATGAGCAGTTCTTC.

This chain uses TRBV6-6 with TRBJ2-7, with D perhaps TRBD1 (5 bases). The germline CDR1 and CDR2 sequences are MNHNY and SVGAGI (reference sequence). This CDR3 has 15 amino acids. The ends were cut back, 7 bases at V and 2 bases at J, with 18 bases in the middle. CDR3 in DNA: TGTGCCAGCACCAACCAAGGGGTCATGGCCTACGAGCAGTACTTC. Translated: CASTNQGVMAYEQYF.

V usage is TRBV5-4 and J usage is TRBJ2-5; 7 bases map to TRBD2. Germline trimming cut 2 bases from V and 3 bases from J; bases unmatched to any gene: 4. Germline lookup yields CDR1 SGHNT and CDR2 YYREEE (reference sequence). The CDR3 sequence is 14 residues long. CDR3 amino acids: CASSLGLDEETQYF. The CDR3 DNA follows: TGTGCCAGCAGCTTAGGACTAGATGAAGAGACCCAGTACTTC. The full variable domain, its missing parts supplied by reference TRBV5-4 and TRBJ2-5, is ETGVTQSPTHLIKTRGQQVTLRCSSQSGHNTVSWYQQALGQGPQFIFQYYREEENGRGNFPPRFSGLQFPNYSSELNVNALELDDSALYLCASSLGLDEETQYFGPGTRLLVL.

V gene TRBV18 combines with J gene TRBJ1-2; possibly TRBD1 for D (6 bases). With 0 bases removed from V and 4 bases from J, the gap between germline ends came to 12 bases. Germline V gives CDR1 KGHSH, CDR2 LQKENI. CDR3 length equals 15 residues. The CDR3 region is CASSPPTGQSYGYTF. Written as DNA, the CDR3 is TGTGCCAGCTCACCACCGACAGGACAGAGCTATGGCTACACCTTC.

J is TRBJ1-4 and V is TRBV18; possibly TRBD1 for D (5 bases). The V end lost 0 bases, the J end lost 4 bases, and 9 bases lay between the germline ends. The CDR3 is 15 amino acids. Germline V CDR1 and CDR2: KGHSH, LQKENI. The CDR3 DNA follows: TGTGCCAGCTCACCACCTCGGGGGGGTAATGAAAAACTGTTTTTT. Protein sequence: CASSPPRGGNEKLFF.

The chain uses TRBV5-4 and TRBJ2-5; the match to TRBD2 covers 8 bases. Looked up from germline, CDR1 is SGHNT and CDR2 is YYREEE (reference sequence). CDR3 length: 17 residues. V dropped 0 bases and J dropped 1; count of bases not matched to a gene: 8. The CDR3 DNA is TGTGCCAGCAGCTTGGCCGGGGCGGGGGGACCCCAAGAGACCCAGTACTTC. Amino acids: CASSLAGAGGPQETQYF.

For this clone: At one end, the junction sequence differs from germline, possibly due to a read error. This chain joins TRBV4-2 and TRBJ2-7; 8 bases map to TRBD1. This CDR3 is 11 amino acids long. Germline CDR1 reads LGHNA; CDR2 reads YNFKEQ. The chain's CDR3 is CASSQRDRWNF. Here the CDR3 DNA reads TGTGCCAGCAGCCAAAGGGACAGGTGGAACTTC.

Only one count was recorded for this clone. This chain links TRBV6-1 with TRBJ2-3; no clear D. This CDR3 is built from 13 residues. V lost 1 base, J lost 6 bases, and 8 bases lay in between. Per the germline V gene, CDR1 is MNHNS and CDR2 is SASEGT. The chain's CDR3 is CASSEGLADTQYF. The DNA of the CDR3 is TGTGCCAGCAGTGAAGGTCTCGCGGATACGCAGTATTTT.

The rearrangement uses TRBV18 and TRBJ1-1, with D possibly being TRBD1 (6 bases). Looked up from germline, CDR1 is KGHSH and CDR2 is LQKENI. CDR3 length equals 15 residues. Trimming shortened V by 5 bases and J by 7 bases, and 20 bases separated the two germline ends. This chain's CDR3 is CASSTRDQGRGEAFF. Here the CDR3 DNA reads TGTGCCAGCTCAACTCGGGACCAGGGGAGGGGTGAAGCTTTCTTT.

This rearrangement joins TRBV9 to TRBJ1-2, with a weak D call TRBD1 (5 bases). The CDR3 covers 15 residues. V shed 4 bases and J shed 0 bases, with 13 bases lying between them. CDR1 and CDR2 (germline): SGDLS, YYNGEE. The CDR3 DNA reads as TGTGCCAGCAGCACGACGGGACTTTCTAACTATGGCTACACCTTC. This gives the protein CASSTTGLSNYGYTF.

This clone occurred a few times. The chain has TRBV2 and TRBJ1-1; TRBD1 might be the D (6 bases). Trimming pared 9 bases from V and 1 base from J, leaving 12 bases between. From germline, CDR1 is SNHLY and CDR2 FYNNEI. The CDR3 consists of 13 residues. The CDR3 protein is CASRRGGNTEAFF. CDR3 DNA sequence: TGTGCCAGTAGGAGGGGGGGGAACACTGAAGCTTTCTTT.

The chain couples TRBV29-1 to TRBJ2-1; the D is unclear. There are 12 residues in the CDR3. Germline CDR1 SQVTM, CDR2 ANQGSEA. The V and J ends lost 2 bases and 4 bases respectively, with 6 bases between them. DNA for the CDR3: TGCAGCGTTGAACTGGAGTACAATGAGCAGTTCTTC. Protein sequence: CSVELEYNEQFF.

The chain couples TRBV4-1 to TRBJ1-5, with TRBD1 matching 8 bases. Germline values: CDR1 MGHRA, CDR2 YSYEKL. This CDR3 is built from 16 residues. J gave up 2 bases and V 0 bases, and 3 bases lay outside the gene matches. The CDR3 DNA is TGCGCCAGCAGCCAAGATCCAGGGGGCGGCAATCAGCCCCAGCATTTT. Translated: CASSQDPGGGNQPQHF.

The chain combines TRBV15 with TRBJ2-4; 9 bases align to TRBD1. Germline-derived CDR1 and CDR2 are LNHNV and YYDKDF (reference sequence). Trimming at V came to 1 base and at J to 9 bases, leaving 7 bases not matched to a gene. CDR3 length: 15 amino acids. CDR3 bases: TGTGCCACCAGCAGAGGGGACAGGGATGTGAGCATTCAGTACTTC. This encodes CATSRGDRDVSIQYF.

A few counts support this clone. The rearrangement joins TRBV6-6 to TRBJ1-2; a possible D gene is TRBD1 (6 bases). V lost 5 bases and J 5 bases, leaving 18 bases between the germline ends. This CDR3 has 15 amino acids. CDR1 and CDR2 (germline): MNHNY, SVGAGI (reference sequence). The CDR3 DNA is TGTGCCAGCAGTAACCCTCCACGACAGGTTTATGGCTACACCTTC. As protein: CASSNPPRQVYGYTF.

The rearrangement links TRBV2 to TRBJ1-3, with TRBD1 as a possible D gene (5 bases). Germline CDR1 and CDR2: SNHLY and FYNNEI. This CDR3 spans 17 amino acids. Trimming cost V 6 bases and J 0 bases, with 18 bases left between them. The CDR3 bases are TGTGCCAGCAGCCCCGACGCCCCGACAGTCTCTGGAAACACCATATATTTT. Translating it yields CASSPDAPTVSGNTIYF.

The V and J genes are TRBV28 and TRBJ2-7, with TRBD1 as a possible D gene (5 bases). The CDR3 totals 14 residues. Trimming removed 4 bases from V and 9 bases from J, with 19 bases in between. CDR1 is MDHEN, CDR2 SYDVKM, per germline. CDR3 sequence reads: CASSSPSRFQGQYF. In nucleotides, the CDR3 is TGTGCCAGCAGTTCGCCCTCAAGGTTTCAGGGGCAGTACTTC.

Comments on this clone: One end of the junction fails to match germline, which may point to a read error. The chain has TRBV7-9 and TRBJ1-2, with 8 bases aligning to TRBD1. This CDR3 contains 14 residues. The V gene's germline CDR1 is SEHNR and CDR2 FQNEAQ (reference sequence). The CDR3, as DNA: TGTTCCAGCAGAAAGACAGGGGATAACTATGGCTACACCTTC. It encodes CSSRKTGDNYGYTF.

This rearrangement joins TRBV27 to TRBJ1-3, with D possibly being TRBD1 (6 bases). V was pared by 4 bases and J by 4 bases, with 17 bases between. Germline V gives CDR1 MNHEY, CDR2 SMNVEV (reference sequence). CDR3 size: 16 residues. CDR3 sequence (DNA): TGTGCCAGCAGTTCCAATCTCGGGACAAAAGGAAACACCATATATTTT. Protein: CASSSNLGTKGNTIYF.

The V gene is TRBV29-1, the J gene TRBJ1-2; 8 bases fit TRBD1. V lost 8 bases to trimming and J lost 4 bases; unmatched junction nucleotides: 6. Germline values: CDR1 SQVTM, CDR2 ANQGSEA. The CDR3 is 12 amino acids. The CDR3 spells CSTGDRIYGYTF. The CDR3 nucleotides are TGCAGCACCGGGGACAGGATCTATGGCTACACCTTC.

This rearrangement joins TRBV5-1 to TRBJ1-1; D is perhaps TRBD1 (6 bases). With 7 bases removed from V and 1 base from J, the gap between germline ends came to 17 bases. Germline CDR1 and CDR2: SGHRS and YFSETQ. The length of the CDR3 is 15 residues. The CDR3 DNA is TGCGCCAGCTCTCCTGGGGGCGCTGCGAACACTGAAGCTTTCTTT. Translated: CASSPGGAANTEAFF.

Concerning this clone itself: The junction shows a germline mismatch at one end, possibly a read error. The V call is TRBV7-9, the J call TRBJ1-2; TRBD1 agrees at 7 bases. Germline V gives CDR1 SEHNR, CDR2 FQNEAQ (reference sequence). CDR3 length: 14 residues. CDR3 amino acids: CSSKRDSTAYGYTF. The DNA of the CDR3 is TGTTCCAGCAAGAGGGACAGCACAGCCTATGGCTACACCTTC.

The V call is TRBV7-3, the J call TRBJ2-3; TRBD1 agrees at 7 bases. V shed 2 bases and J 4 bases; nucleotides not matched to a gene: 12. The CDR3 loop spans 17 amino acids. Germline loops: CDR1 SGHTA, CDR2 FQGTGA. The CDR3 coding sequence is TGTGCCAGCAGCTTATCAGCAAAACGGACAGGATCAGATACGCAGTATTTT. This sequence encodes CASSLSAKRTGSDTQYF.

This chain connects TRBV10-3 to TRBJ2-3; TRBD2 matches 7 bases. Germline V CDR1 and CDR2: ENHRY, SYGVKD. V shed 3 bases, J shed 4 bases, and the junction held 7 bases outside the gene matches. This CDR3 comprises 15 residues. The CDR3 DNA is TGTGCCATCAGTGATCCGGGGGGAGAGGCAGATACGCAGTATTTT. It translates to CAISDPGGEADTQYF.

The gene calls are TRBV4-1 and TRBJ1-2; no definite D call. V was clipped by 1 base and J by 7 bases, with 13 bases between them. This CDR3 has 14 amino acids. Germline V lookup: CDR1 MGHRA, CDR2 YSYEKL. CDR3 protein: CASSQATGPRGYTF. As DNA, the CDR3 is TGCGCCAGCAGCCAAGCAACTGGGCCTCGTGGCTACACCTTC.